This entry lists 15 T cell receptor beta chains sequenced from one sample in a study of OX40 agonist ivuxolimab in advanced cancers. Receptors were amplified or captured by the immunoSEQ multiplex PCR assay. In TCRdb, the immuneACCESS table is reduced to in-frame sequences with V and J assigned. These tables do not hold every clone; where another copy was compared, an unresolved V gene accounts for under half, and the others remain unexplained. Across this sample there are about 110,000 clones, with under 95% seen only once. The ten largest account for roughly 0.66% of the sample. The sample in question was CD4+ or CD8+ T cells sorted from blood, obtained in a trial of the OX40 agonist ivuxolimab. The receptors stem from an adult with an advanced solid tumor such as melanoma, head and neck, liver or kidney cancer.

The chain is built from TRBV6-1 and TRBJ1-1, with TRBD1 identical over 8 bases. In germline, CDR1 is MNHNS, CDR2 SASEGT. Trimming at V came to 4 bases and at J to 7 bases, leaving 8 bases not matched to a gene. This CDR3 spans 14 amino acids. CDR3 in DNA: TGTGCCAGCAGTGCCAAGACAGGGGCGGGTGAAGCTTTCTTT. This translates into CASSAKTGAGEAFF.

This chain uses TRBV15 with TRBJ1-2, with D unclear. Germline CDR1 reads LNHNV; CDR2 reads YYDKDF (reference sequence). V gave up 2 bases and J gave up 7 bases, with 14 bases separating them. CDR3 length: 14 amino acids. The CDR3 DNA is TGTGCCACCAGCAGACGAGTCCCCGGTGGTGGCTACACCTTC. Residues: CATSRRVPGGGYTF. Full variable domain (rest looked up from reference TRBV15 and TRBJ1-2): DAMVIQNPRYQVTQFGKPVTLSCSQTLNHNVMYWYQQKSSQAPKLLFHYYDKDFNNEADTPDNFQSRRPNTSFCFLDIRSPGLGDTAMYLCATSRRVPGGGYTFGSGTRLTVV.

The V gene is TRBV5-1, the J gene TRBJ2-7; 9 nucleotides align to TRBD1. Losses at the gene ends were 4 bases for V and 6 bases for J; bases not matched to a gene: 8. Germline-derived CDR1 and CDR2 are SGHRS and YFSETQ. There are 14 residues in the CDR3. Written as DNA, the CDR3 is TGCGCCAGCAGCGGCGGGACAGGGACTTCCGAGCAGTACTTC. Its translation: CASSGGTGTSEQYF. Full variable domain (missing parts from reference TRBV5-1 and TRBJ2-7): KAGVTQTPRYLIKTRGQQVTLSCSPISGHRSVSWYQQTPGQGLQFLFEYFSETQRNKGNFPGRFSGRQFSNSRSEMNVSTLELGDSALYLCASSGGTGTSEQYFGPGTRLTVT.

CDR3 sequence (DNA): TGTGCCAGCAGCCGGGTCGGCACCGGGGAGCTGTTTTTT. Its protein is CASSRVGTGELFF. The chain uses TRBV7-9 and TRBJ2-2; D is undetermined. The CDR3 is made up of 13 amino acids. The V gene lost 5 bases and the J gene lost 4 bases, with 8 bases spanning the gap. Germline V gives CDR1 SEHNR, CDR2 FQNEAQ (reference sequence).

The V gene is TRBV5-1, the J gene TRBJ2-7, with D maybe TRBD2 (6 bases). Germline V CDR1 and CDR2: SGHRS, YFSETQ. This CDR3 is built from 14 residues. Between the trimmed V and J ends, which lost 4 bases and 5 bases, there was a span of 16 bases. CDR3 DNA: TGCGCCAGCAGCGAAGGGGACTCGGAGGACGAGCAGTACTTC. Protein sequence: CASSEGDSEDEQYF.

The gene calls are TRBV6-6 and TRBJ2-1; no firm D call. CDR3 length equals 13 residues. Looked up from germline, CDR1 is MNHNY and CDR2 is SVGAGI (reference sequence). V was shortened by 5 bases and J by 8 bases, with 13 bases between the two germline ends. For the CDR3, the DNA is TGTGCCAGCAGTATCCTAAGGATCGATGAGCAGTTCTTC. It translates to CASSILRIDEQFF.

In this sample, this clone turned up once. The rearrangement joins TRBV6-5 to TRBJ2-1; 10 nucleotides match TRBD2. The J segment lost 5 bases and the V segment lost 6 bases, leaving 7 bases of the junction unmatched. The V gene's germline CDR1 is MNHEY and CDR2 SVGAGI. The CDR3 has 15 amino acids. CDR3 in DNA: TGTGCCAGCAGCCCCGGGCTAGCGGGGGACAATGAGCAGTTCTTC. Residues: CASSPGLAGDNEQFF.

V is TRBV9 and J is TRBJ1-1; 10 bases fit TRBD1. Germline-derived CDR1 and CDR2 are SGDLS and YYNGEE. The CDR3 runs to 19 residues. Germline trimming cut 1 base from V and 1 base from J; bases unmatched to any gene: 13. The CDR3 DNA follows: TGTGCCAGCAGCGTACCGGGCAGGGGGACAGGGGCCTCGAACACTGAAGCTTTCTTT. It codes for CASSVPGRGTGASNTEAFF.

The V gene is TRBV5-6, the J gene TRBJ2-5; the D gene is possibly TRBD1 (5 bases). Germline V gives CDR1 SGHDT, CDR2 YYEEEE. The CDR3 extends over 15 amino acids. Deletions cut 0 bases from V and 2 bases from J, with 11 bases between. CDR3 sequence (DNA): TGTGCCAGCAGCTTGGCTGGGCAGGGTCAAGAGACCCAGTACTTC. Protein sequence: CASSLAGQGQETQYF.

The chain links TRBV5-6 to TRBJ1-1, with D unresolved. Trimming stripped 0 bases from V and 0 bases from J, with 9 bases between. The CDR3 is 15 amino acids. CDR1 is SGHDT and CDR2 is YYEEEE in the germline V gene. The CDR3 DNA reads TGTGCCAGCAGCTTGGGGTGGGTTATGAACACTGAAGCTTTCTTT. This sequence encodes CASSLGWVMNTEAFF.

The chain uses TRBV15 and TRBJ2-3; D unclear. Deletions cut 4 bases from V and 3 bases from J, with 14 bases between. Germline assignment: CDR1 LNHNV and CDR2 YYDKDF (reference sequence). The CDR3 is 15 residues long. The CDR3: CATSKGQLGTDTQYF. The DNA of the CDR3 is TGTGCCACCAGCAAAGGGCAGCTGGGGACAGATACGCAGTATTTT.

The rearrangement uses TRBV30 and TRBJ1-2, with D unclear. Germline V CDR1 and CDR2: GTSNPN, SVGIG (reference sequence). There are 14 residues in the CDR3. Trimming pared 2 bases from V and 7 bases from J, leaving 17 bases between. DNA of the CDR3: TGTGCCTGGAGTCTAGCCGTCATGCCTTCTGGCTACACCTTC. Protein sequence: CAWSLAVMPSGYTF.

The CDR3 here is CASSLVGLAGENTGELFF. DNA of the CDR3: TGTGCCAGCAGCTTAGTTGGACTAGCGGGGGAAAACACCGGGGAGCTGTTTTTT. The chain combines TRBV7-9 with TRBJ2-2; 13 bases align to TRBD2. V was clipped by 1 base and J by 2 bases; unmatched bases: 4. The CDR3 is made up of 18 amino acids. Per germline, CDR1 SEHNR and CDR2 FQNEAQ (reference sequence).

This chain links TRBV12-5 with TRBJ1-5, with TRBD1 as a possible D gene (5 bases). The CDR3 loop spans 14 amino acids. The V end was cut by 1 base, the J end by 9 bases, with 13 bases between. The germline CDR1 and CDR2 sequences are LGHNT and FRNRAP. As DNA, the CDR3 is TGTGCTAGTGGTTTGGGTGCGGGGGTAGGGCCCCAGCATTTT. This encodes CASGLGAGVGPQHF.

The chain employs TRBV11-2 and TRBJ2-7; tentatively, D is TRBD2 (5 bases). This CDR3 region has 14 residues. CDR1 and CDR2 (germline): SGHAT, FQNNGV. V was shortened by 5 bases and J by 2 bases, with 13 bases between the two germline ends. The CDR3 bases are TGTGCCAGCAGCCTAGCTGGGTTCACCTACGAGCAGTACTTC. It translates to CASSLAGFTYEQYF.